Listed below are T cell receptor beta chains from one sample, sequenced in a study of shared clonotypes between healthy human individuals. Produced via immunoSEQ multiplex PCR; TCRdb's table is partial and in-frame only. The top ten clones hold 0.3% to 0.4% of a sample with roughly 2.2 million clones, 85% to 95% of them seen once. Sequencing was performed on naive CD4+ T cells from PBMCs. These receptors came from a man aged 18 to 29 in good health. Some clones in this sample may be carry-over from other donors' samples. Both conserved end residues are part of each CDR3. The D gene is left open where the match is weak. The size entry is marked missing in some rows and otherwise reads once, few, many or a size class.

size	D	V	J	CDR3	DNA
-	TRBD2	TRBV10-3	TRBJ2-1	CAISGTSGSIGDEQFF	TGTGCCATCAGTGGCACTAGCGGGAGCATTGGCGATGAGCAGTTCTTC
-	-	TRBV25-1	TRBJ1-3	CASSDPRSSGNTIYF	TGTGCCAGCAGTGACCCTCGGAGCTCTGGAAACACCATATATTTT
-	-	TRBV28	TRBJ1-2	CASSFRGRQARRGNYGYTF	TGTGCCAGCAGTTTTCGGGGTAGGCAGGCCCGTCGGGGTAACTATGGCTACACCTTC
-	-	TRBV19	TRBJ1-5	CASSIETDWASNQPQHF	TGTGCCAGTAGTATAGAAACAGACTGGGCGAGCAATCAGCCCCAGCATTTT
-	-	TRBV9	TRBJ1-5	CASSADGRQPQHF	TGTGCCAGCAGCGCCGACGGGCGTCAGCCCCAGCATTTT
-	-	TRBV7-6	TRBJ2-3	CASSLDQGRTDTQYF	TGTGCCAGCAGCTTAGACCAGGGAAGGACAGATACGCAGTATTTT
-	TRBD2	TRBV7-3	TRBJ2-3	CASSLRASGRASADTQYF	TGTGCCAGCAGCTTAAGGGCTAGCGGGAGGGCCAGCGCAGATACGCAGTATTTT
-	-	TRBV6-5	TRBJ1-1	CASSRDGLNTEAFF	TGTGCCAGCAGTAGGGACGGATTGAACACTGAAGCTTTCTTT
-	TRBD1	TRBV5-4	TRBJ2-2	CASSKATGPKTTGELFF	TGTGCCAGCAGCAAAGCGACAGGGCCAAAAACGACCGGGGAGCTGTTTTTT
few	-	TRBV18	TRBJ1-1	CASSPKGLNTEAFF	TGTGCCAGCTCACCGAAAGGGCTGAACACTGAAGCTTTCTTT
-	-	TRBV11-1	TRBJ1-2	CASSRGTNYGYTF	TGTGCCAGCAGCCGTGGGACCAACTATGGCTACACCTTC
-	-	TRBV10-1	TRBJ2-1	CASSESGDKGEQFF	TGCGCCAGCAGTGAGTCAGGGGATAAGGGTGAGCAGTTCTTC
-	TRBD1	TRBV27	TRBJ2-5	CASRRTGAETQYF	TGTGCCAGCAGAAGGACAGGGGCCGAGACCCAGTACTTC
-	-	TRBV13	TRBJ1-2	CASSLGGRTYGYTF	TGTGCCAGCAGCTTAGGGGGCAGGACCTATGGCTACACCTTC
-	-	TRBV27	TRBJ2-1	CASSLARLGKSYNEQFF	TGTGCCAGCAGTCTAGCAAGGTTGGGTAAATCCTACAATGAGCAGTTCTTC
-	-	TRBV27	TRBJ1-4	CASSFFGGGGEKLFF	TGTGCCAGCAGTTTTTTTGGGGGGGGCGGCGAAAAACTGTTTTTT
-	-	TRBV6-1	TRBJ2-7	CASSEGPGSRYEQYF	TGTGCCAGCAGTGAAGGTCCGGGTTCGAGGTACGAGCAGTACTTC
once	-	TRBV18	TRBJ1-2	CASSPLRGEGGYTF	TGTGCCAGCTCACCACTCCGGGGAGAGGGGGGCTACACCTTC
few	-	TRBV5-1	TRBJ1-5	CASSHDSLNQPQHF	TGCGCCAGCAGCCACGACAGCCTAAATCAGCCCCAGCATTTT
-	-	TRBV19	TRBJ1-5	CASSMSRGRQPQHF	TGTGCCAGTAGTATGAGTAGGGGACGTCAGCCCCAGCATTTT
-	-	TRBV30	TRBJ1-5	CAWSESSNQPQHF	TGTGCCTGGAGTGAAAGTAGCAATCAGCCCCAGCATTTT
-	-	TRBV5-1	TRBJ1-2	CASSLVAGSYGYTF	TGCGCCAGCAGCTTGGTAGCCGGATCCTATGGCTACACCTTC
-	-	TRBV5-1	TRBJ2-1	CASSPTGNSYNEQFF	TGCGCCAGCAGCCCCACAGGGAATTCCTACAATGAGCAGTTCTTC